Listed here are 3 T cell receptor beta chains from one sample, sequenced in a study of T cells in Graves' hyperthyroidism and ophthalmopathy. Using RNA transcripts as the source, TCR beta CDR3 regions were amplified. The HTBI primer set drove a first-round RT-PCR of the TCR CDR3. From the multiplex PCR reads, TCRdb called clonotypes with MiXCR, one entry per CDR3 protein. The table has about half a million distinct CDR3 sequences, less than 20% seen once; the top ten hold over 45%. The specimen sequenced was blood. The receptors stem from a man aged 35 to 55 with Graves' ophthalmopathy.

This chain uses TRBV4-2 with TRBJ1-4; a weak D match, TRBD1 (6 bases). V lost 6 bases and J 3 bases, leaving 11 bases between the germline ends. The CDR3 loop spans 14 amino acids. The germline gives CDR1 LGHNA, CDR2 YNFKEQ. Here the CDR3 DNA reads TGTGCCAGCAGTCAGTGGGGGCCTAATGAAAAACTGTTTTTT. Translating it yields CASSQWGPNEKLFF.

This clonotype was recorded a few times. The chain carries TRBV4-1 and TRBJ2-7; D assignment may be TRBD1 or TRBD2 (6 bases each). CDR3 length: 16 residues. Germline V gives CDR1 MGHRA, CDR2 YSYEKL. V lost 1 base and J lost 5, with 18 bases in between. CDR3 region: CASSQVPPGARNEQYF. In DNA, the CDR3 is TGCGCCAGCAGCCAAGTACCCCCGGGGGCCCGGAACGAGCAGTACTTC.

The CDR3 sequence is CASALGRADTGELFF. The CDR3 DNA reads TGCGCCAGCGCATTGGGGAGGGCCGATACCGGGGAGCTGTTTTTT. The rearrangement joins TRBV5-1 to TRBJ2-2, with TRBD2 identical over 7 bases. CDR3 length equals 15 residues. CDR1 and CDR2 (germline): SGHRS, YFSETQ. Trimming at V came to 7 bases and at J to 5 bases, leaving 11 bases not matched to a gene.